The next 7 T cell receptor beta chains were all read from a single sample in a study of blood T cell repertoires in COVID-19. Assay: immunoSEQ multiplex PCR; the TCRdb copy retains only in-frame clones and omits some. The table has roughly 130,000 clones, 84% seen once. Sequenced: PBMCs or T cells enriched from blood (not recorded which). These receptors came from a man aged 35-49 years with acute COVID-19.

The rearrangement uses TRBV4-3 and TRBJ2-7, with TRBD2 matching over 9 bases. Germline V gene data show CDR1 as LGHNA and CDR2 as YSLEER. The CDR3 runs to 15 residues. Trimming took 0 bases from V and 4 from J; bases not matched to a gene: 4. CDR3 coding DNA: TGCGCCAGCAGCCAAGAGGCGGGAGGGCCTTACGAGCAGTACTTC. It codes for CASSQEAGGPYEQYF.

This clone appeared once. V is TRBV7-2 and J is TRBJ2-1; 10 bases map to TRBD2. CDR1 and CDR2 (germline): SGHTA, FQGNSA. This CDR3 contains 17 residues. Trimming at V came to 4 bases and at J to 2 bases, leaving 8 bases not matched to a gene. The CDR3 reads CASSSRLAGLTYNEQFF. CDR3 nucleotide sequence: TGTGCCAGCAGCTCTCGACTAGCGGGCCTCACCTACAATGAGCAGTTCTTC.

This clone showed up just once. The V gene is TRBV12-3 or TRBV12-4, the J gene TRBJ1-2; D might be TRBD1 (5 bases). The CDR3 is 12 residues long. The ends were cut back, 5 bases at V and 5 bases at J, with 9 bases in the middle. The CDR3 region has the DNA TGTGCCAGCAGTCTCGACAGTTATGGCTACACCTTC. Translating it yields CASSLDSYGYTF.

Only one count was recorded for this clone. The chain joins TRBV28 to TRBJ2-2; 10 bases fit TRBD1. Per the germline V gene, CDR1 is MDHEN and CDR2 is SYDVKM. After removal of 6 bases from V and 0 bases from J, the junction contained 13 bases not matched to a gene. The CDR3 is made up of 19 amino acids. CDR3 coding DNA: TGTGCCAGCAGCGCGTTGGTAGTTGACAGGGGGCCGAACACCGGGGAGCTGTTTTTT. Its protein is CASSALVVDRGPNTGELFF.

For the CDR3, the DNA is TGCGCCAGCAGCCAAGGAATTTGGTCTGGGGGGACTGAAGCTTTCTTT. Translating gives CASSQGIWSGGTEAFF. The chain couples TRBV4-1 to TRBJ1-1; a weak D match, TRBD1 (5 bases). This CDR3 comprises 16 residues. The germline V and J ends were trimmed by 1 base and 5 bases, with 17 bases remaining between them. Per germline, CDR1 MGHRA and CDR2 YSYEKL.

This clone showed up just once. CDR3 bases: TGTGCCAGCAGCTTAGCTTTAAGCAGGCGCAATGAGCAGTTCTTC. It codes for CASSLALSRRNEQFF. This sequence joins TRBV11-2 and TRBJ2-1; D is unresolved. The CDR3 extends over 15 amino acids. Trimming left V 1 base short and J 6 bases short, with 13 bases between. The germline V gene encodes CDR1 SGHAT and CDR2 FQNNGV. The complete variable domain, with remaining parts taken from reference TRBV11-2 and TRBJ2-1, reads EAGVAQSPRYKIIEKRQSVAFWCNPISGHATLYWYQQILGQGPKLLIQFQNNGVVDDSQLPKDRFSAERLKGVDSTLKIQPAKLEDSAVYLCASSLALSRRNEQFFGPGTRLTVL.

The rearrangement links TRBV11-2 to TRBJ2-3; possible D gene TRBD2, 7 bases. Germline assignment: CDR1 SGHAT and CDR2 FQNNGV. The CDR3 extends over 16 amino acids. Trimming left V 2 bases short and J 1 base short, with 13 bases between. CDR3 bases: TGTGCCAGCAGCTTAAGGCGGGGGCGGGGCACAGATACGCAGTATTTT. This codes for CASSLRRGRGTDTQYF.